Listed here are 5 T cell receptor beta chains from one sample, sequenced in a study of somatic mutations in cytotoxic T cells in rheumatoid arthritis. Profiling relied on immunoSEQ multiplex PCR, and the TCRdb table lists in-frame clones only, not all of them. Of roughly 10,000 clones listed, nearly 80% are singletons. Sequencing used CD8+ T cells sorted from blood. The source of these receptors is an adult with rheumatoid arthritis.

The CDR3 spells CASSHRMNEQYF. For the CDR3, the DNA is TGTGCCAGCAGCCACAGGATGAACGAGCAGTACTTC. This rearrangement joins TRBV14 to TRBJ2-7; no firm D call. Trimming pared 3 bases from V and 5 bases from J, leaving 8 bases between. Germline CDR1 and CDR2: SGHDN and FVKESK. The CDR3 sequence is 12 residues long.

The chain has TRBV10-2 and TRBJ2-7; TRBD2 is a possible D gene (6 bases). Trimming took off 5 bases at V and 3 bases at J, with 8 bases between the two ends. Germline V gives CDR1 WSHSY, CDR2 SAAADI. This CDR3 is 12 amino acids long. For the CDR3, the DNA is TGCGCCAGCAGTCCTAGCGTCTACGAGCAGTACTTC. The encoded protein is CASSPSVYEQYF.

This chain uses TRBV7-3 with TRBJ2-1, with D perhaps being TRBD1 or TRBD2 (5 bases each). V dropped 5 bases and J dropped 2 bases, with 13 bases sitting between them. The CDR3 covers 15 residues. Germline-derived CDR1 and CDR2 are SGHTA and FQGTGA. This chain's CDR3 is CASSRGASTYNEQFF. CDR3 DNA sequence: TGTGCCAGCAGCCGAGGGGCGTCTACCTACAATGAGCAGTTCTTC.

The CDR3 is CASSYGSVYEQYF. In DNA, the CDR3 is TGTGCCAGCAGCTACGGGAGTGTCTACGAGCAGTACTTC. V gene TRBV6-5 combines with J gene TRBJ2-7; the D gene is possibly TRBD2 (6 bases). Germline V CDR1 and CDR2: MNHEY, SVGAGI. The V gene lost 6 bases and the J gene lost 3 bases, with 12 bases spanning the gap. CDR3 size: 13 residues.

This chain connects TRBV6-1 to TRBJ2-7; a weak D match, TRBD1 (6 bases). The CDR3 runs 14 residues. Trimming took 5 bases from V and 6 from J, leaving 17 bases between them. The germline V gene has CDR1 MNHNS and CDR2 SASEGT. As DNA, the CDR3 is TGTGCCAGCAGTCAACCGGGACAAGAGCTCGAGCAGTACTTC. This gives the protein CASSQPGQELEQYF.